This T cell receptor beta chain was profiled in a study of T cells in Graves' hyperthyroidism and ophthalmopathy. Hyperthyroidism was newly diagnosed in patients aged 18 to 65 (duration under 2 months). It was RNA transcripts that yielded the amplified TCR beta CDR3 regions. During a first-round RT-PCR of the TCR CDR3, the HTBI primer set was used. TCRdb processed the multiplex PCR reads anew with MiXCR; each CDR3 protein has one entry. This sample has about 360,000 distinct CDR3 sequences, with about 13% found just once. In its sample, this clonotype was seen many times. Sequences were obtained from blood. The receptor was derived from a man aged 30 to 39 with Graves' hyperthyroidism that later progressed to Graves' ophthalmopathy.

As DNA, the CDR3 is TGTGCCAGCAGCTTTTTTCCTAGCGGGGGGCAAGAGACCCAGTACTTC. Translation gives CASSFFPSGGQETQYF. The J gene is TRBJ2-5, the V gene TRBV7-9, with 11 bases matching TRBD2. J was trimmed by 2 bases and V by 3 bases; bases with no gene match: 5. This CDR3 has 16 residues. Germline CDR1 SEHNR, CDR2 FQNEAQ (reference sequence).